The following is a T cell receptor (beta chain) sequence with its context. Antigen specificity is unknown. The data derive from a study of shared clonotypes between healthy human individuals. Findings and caveats of the study: Enrolling few donors narrowed the genetic and exposure-history diversity that was represented.

Naive CD8 populations comprised CD45RO-negative cells positively selected for CCR7, excluding terminally differentiated effector memory CD45RA+ cells. Every contributor of samples was a Caucasian grown-up residing in Nashville, Tennessee. Trimming removed 5 bases at V and 6 bases at J, with 10 bases between. CDR1 is WSHSY and CDR2 is SAAADI in the germline V gene. This CDR3 has 13 residues. At a deep level, the assay was run. In the original analysis: Sequence data from immunoSEQ were junction-only and lacked quality scores; consequently, filtering differed. TCRdb's table, derived via immunoSEQ multiplex PCR, lists solely in-frame clones and lacks some. That table gives V, J and clone size, and the DNA gave D and trimming. The sample has about 580,000 clones, 98% seen once.

V and J are TRBV10-2 and TRBJ2-2, with D unclear. This TCR came from a man aged 25 to 40 in good health. The sequenced sample consisted of naive CD8+ T cells sorted from blood. The CDR3 reads CASSSDKAGELFF. CDR3 coding DNA: TGCGCCAGCAGTTCCGACAAGGCCGGGGAGCTGTTTTTT.